In its sample, the clone carrying this TCR beta chain was seen once. What it binds is not known. The sample originates from a study of cytomegalovirus exposure and HLA in healthy donors. Germline assignment: CDR1 MDHEN and CDR2 SYDVKM. CDR3 size: 13 residues. V was pared by 6 bases and J by 0 bases, with 8 bases between. Study-wide points: The study reported that TCR beta sequences accurately predicted HLA-A and HLA-B alleles in most subjects. DRB1 had the most TCR associations and HLA-C the fewest, a later analysis found, with rates varying by HLA locus.

Both 60 Vbeta primers and 13 Jbeta primers went into the PCR. Under the authors' procedure: The authors later counted approximately 80 million unique TCR beta chains, roughly 11 million of them shared. Profiled with immunoSEQ multiplex PCR; TCRdb holds only in-frame clones, not every one. V and J calls and clone size follow that table, whereas D and trimming were derived from the DNA. This repertoire shows 90,000 to 110,000 clones, around 74% found once; its top ten account for approximately 1.2%. This receptor was obtained from a man aged 35-49 years in good health and CMV-seronegative. The V and J genes are TRBV28 and TRBJ1-1; a weak D match, TRBD1 (6 bases). Source material: PBMCs. For the CDR3, the DNA is TGTGCCAGCAGCAGGACAGTGAACACTGAAGCTTTCTTT. Translating gives CASSRTVNTEAFF.